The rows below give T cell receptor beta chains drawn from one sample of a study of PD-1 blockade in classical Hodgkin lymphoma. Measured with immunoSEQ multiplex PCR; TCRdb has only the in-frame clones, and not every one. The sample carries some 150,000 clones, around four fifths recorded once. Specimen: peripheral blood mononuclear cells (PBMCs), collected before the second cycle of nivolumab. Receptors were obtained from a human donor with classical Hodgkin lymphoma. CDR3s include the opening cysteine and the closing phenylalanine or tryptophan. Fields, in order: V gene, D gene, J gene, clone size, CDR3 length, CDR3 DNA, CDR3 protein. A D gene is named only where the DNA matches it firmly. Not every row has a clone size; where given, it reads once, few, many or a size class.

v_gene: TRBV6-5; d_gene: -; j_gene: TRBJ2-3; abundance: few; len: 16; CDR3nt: TGTGCCAGCAGCTACCAAGGATTTCTACGGACAGATACGCAGTATTTT; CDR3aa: CASSYQGFLRTDTQYF
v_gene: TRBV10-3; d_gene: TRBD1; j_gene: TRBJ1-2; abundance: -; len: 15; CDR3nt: TGTGCCATCAGTGAGTCGGGGACAGGGGGCAGTGGCTACACCTTC; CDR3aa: CAISESGTGGSGYTF
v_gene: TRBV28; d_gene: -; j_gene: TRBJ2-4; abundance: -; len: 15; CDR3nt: TGTGCCAGCAGTTTATGGAGGGGGAGCACGAACATTCAGTACTTC; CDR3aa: CASSLWRGSTNIQYF
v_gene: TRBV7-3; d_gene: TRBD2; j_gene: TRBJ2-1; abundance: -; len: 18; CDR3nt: TGTGCCAGCAGCTTAAAGATGGCTAGCGGGAGCCTATACAATGAGCAGTTCTTC; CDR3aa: CASSLKMASGSLYNEQFF
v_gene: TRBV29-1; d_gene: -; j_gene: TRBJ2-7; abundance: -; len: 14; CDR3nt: TGCAGCGCCCTAAGACGGGGCCGCTCCTACGAGCAGTACTTC; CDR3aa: CSALRRGRSYEQYF
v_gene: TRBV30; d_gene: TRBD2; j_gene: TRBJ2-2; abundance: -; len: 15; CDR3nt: TGTGCCTGGACCCTGGGACTAGCAGACACCGGGGAGCTGTTTTTT; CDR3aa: CAWTLGLADTGELFF
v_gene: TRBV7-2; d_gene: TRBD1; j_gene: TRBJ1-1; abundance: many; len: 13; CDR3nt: TGTGCCAGCAGACGCAACAGGGGCACTGAAGCTTTCTTT; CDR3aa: CASRRNRGTEAFF
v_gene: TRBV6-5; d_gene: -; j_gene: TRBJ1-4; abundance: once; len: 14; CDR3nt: TGTGCCAGCAGTCCCCCGGGGCGGGGGGAAAAACTGTTTTTT; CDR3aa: CASSPPGRGEKLFF
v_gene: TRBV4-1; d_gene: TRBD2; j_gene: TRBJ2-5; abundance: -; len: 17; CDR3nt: TGCGCCAGCAGCCAAGACAGTGGGGCAGCGGGAGAAGAGACCCAGTACTTC; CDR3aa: CASSQDSGAAGEETQYF
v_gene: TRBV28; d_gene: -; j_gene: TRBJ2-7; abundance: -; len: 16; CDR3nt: TGTGCCAGCAGTTTAACTAGGACTGACAGCTCCTACGAGCAGTACTTC; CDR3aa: CASSLTRTDSSYEQYF
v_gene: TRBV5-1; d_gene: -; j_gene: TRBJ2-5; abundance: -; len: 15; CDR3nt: TGCGCCAGCAGCCCCCTTTTCGCCGCACAAGAGACCCAGTACTTC; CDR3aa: CASSPLFAAQETQYF
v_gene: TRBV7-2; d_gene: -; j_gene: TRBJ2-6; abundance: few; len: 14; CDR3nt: TGTGCCAGCAGCTTCAGACCTGGGGCCAACGTCCTGACTTTC; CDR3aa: CASSFRPGANVLTF
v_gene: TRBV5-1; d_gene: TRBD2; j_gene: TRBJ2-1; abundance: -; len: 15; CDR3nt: TGCGCCAGCAGCTTACTAGCGTCGAGTTACAATGAGCAGTTCTTC; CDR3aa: CASSLLASSYNEQFF
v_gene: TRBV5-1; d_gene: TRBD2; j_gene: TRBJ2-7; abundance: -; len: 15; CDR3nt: TGCGCCAGCAGCCCTACTAGCGGAGCCTCCTACGAGCAGTACTTC; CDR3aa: CASSPTSGASYEQYF
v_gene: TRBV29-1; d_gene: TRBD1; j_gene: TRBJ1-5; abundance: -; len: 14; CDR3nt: TGCAGCGTTGCGTCAGGGGGCGCAGAACAGCCCCAGCATTTT; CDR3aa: CSVASGGAEQPQHF
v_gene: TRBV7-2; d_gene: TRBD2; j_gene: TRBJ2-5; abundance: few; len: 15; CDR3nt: TGTGCCAGCAGCTTAGGTGGGGGGGTTGGAGAGACCCAGTACTTC; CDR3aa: CASSLGGGVGETQYF
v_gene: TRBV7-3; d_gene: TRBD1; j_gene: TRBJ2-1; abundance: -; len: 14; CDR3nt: TGTGCCAGCAGCTTGAACAGGGGAAGCGATGAGCAGTTCTTC; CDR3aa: CASSLNRGSDEQFF
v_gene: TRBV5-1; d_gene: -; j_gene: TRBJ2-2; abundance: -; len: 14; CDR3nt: TGCGCCAGCAGCTTGGCCGCGAACACCGGGGAGCTGTTTTTT; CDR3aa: CASSLAANTGELFF
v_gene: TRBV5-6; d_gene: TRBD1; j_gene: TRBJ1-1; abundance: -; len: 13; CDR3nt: TGTGCCAGCAGCTTCAGGACAGGGGTTGAAGCTTTCTTT; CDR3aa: CASSFRTGVEAFF
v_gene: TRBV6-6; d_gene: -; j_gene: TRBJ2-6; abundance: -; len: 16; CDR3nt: TGTGCCAGCAGTGGCGCGAGGGGCTCTGGGGCCAACGTCCTGACTTTC; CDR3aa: CASSGARGSGANVLTF
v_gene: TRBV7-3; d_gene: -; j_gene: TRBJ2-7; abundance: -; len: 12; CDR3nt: TGTGCCAGCAGCACAGCAGGTGGCGAGCAGTACTTC; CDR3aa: CASSTAGGEQYF
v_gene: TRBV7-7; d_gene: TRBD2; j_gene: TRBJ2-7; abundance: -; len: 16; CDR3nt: TGTGCTAGCAGCGCAACCTTACTAGCGGGGACTGACGAGCAGTACTTC; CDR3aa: CASSATLLAGTDEQYF
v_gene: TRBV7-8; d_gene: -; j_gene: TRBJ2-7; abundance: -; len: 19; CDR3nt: TGTGCCAGCAGCTTAACCCGACTAGTTAACGCTCTGATCCCCTACGAGCAGTACTTC; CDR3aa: CASSLTRLVNALIPYEQYF
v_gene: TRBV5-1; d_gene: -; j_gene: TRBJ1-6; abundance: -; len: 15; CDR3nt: TGCGCCAGCAGATGGGCGACCGCCTATAATTCACCCCTCCACTTT; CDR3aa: CASRWATAYNSPLHF
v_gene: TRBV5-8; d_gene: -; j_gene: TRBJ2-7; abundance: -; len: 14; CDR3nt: TGTGCCAGCAGCCCCTTGGGGGTCTCCTACGAGCAGTACTTC; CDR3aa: CASSPLGVSYEQYF
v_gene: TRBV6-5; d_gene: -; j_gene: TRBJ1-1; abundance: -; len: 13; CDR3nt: TGTGCCAGCAGTTACTCGATGCAGGGTTCGACTTTCTTT; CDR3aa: CASSYSMQGSTFF
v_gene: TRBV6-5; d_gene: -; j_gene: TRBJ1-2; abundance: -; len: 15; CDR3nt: TGTGCCAGCAGTTACTCCGGCGGTACTCTCTATGGCTACACCTTC; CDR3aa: CASSYSGGTLYGYTF
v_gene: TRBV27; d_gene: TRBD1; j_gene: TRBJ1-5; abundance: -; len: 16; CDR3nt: TGTGCCAGCAGTCCCAGGACAGGGGCGGGTGGGCAGCCCCAGCATTTT; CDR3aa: CASSPRTGAGGQPQHF
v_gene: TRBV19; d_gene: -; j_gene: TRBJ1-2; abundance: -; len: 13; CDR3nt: TGTGCCAGTAGTTCGACAGTTGACTATGGCTACACCTTC; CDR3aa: CASSSTVDYGYTF
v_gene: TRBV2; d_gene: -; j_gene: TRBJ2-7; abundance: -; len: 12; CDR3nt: TGTGCCAGCAGTGCCTACAACTACGAGCAGTACTTC; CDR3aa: CASSAYNYEQYF
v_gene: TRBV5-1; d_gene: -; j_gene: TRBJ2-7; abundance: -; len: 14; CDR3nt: TGCGCCAGCAGCTCCTCATTCCGGGACTACGAGCAGTACTTC; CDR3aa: CASSSSFRDYEQYF
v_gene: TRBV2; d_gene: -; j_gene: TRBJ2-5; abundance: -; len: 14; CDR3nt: TGTGCCAGCAGTGGTCAGGGGGGCCCTGTGACCCAGTACTTC; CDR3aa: CASSGQGGPVTQYF
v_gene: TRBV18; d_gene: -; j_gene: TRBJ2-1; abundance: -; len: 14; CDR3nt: TGTGCCAGCTCACAAACGGGCGGTGACAATGAGCAGTTCTTC; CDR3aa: CASSQTGGDNEQFF
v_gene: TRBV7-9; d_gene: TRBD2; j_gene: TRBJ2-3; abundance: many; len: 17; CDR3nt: TGTGCCAGCAGCTTTGGGACTAGCGGAGCTAGCACAGATACGCAGTATTTT; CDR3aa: CASSFGTSGASTDTQYF
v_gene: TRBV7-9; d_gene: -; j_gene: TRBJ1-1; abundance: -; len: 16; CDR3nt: TGTGCCAGCAGCCAGACGGCAGGGTTTTGGAACACTGAAGCTTTCTTT; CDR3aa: CASSQTAGFWNTEAFF
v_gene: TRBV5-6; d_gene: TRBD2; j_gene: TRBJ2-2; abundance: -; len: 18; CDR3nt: TGTGCCAGCAGCTTGTCGGCACTAGCGGGAGAAAATAGGAGGGAGCTGTTTTTT; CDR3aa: CASSLSALAGENRRELFF
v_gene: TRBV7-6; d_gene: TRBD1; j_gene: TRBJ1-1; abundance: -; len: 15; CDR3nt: TGTGCCAGCAGCGGAACCGGGACAGAGAACACTGAAGCTTTCTTT; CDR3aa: CASSGTGTENTEAFF
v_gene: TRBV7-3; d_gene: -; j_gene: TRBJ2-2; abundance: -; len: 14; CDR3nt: TGTGCCAGCAGCTTTTTGGGGGGCACCGGGGAGCTGTTTTTT; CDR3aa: CASSFLGGTGELFF
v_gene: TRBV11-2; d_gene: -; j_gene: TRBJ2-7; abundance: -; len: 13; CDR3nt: TGTGCCAGCAGCCACTGGGACAACTACGAGCAGTACTTC; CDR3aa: CASSHWDNYEQYF
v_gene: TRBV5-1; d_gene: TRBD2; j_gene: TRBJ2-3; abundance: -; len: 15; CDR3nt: TGCGCCAGCAGCCTAGCGGGAGGGTTCACAGATACGCAGTATTTT; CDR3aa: CASSLAGGFTDTQYF
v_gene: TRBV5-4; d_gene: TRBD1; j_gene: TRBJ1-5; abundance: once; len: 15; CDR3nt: TGCGCCAGCAGCCAAGGGGGACAGCCTCATCAGCCCCAGCATTTT; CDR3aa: CASSQGGQPHQPQHF
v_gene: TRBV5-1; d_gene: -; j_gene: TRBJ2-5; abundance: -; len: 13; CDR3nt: TGCGCCAGCAGCTTCGGAGTCTTAGAGACCCAGTACTTC; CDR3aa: CASSFGVLETQYF
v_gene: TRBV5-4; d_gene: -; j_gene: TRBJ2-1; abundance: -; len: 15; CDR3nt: TGTGCCAGCAGCTTGGAAGCGGGCCGAGACAATGAGCAGTTCTTC; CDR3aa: CASSLEAGRDNEQFF
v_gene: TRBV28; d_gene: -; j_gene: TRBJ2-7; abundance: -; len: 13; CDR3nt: TGTGCCAGCCGGGATACGGGGTTCTACGAGCAGTACTTC; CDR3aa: CASRDTGFYEQYF
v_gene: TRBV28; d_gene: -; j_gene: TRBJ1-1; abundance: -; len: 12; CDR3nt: TGTGCCAGCAGTCGCCAAAGCACGGAAAAACTCTTT; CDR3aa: CASSRQSTEKLF
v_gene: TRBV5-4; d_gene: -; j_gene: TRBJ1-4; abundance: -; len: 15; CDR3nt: TGTGCCAGCAGCGGTAAAGTGGGGCAGGGTGGAAAACTGTTTTTT; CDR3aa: CASSGKVGQGGKLFF
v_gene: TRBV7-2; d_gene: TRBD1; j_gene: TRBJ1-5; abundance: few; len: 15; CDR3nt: TGTGCCAGCAGCTCCCAGGGGGGGAACAATCAGCCCCAGCATTTT; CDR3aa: CASSSQGGNNQPQHF
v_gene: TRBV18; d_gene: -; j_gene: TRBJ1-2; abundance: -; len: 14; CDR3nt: TGTGCCAGCTCACCACCCCAGGGGATTTATGGCTACACCTTC; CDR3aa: CASSPPQGIYGYTF
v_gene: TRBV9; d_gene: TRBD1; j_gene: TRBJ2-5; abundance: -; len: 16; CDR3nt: TGTGCCAGCAGCGGAATCGGGACAGGGGGAGTGGAGACCCAGTACTTC; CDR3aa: CASSGIGTGGVETQYF
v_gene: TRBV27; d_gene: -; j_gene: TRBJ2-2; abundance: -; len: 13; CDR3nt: TGTGCCAGCGGTACTCTAGCGACCGGGGAGCTGTTTTTT; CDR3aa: CASGTLATGELFF
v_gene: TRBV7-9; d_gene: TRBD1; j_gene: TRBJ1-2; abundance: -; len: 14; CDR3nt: TGTGCCAGCAGCTCCGACAGGGCAGCGTATGGCTACACCTTC; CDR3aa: CASSSDRAAYGYTF
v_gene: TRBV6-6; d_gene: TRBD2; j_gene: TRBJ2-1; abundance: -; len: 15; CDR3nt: TGTGCCAGCAGTCGGCGACTAGCGGGAGTATATGAGCAGTTCTTC; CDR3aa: CASSRRLAGVYEQFF
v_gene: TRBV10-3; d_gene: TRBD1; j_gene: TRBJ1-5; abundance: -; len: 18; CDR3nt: TGTGCCATCAGTGACGGCAGGGGGGGACTGTATAGCAATCAGCCCCAGCATTTT; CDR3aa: CAISDGRGGLYSNQPQHF
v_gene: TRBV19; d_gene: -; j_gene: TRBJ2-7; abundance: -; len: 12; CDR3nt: TGTGCCAGTAGTTACGCTGGGGGCGGTCAGTACTTC; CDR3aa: CASSYAGGGQYF